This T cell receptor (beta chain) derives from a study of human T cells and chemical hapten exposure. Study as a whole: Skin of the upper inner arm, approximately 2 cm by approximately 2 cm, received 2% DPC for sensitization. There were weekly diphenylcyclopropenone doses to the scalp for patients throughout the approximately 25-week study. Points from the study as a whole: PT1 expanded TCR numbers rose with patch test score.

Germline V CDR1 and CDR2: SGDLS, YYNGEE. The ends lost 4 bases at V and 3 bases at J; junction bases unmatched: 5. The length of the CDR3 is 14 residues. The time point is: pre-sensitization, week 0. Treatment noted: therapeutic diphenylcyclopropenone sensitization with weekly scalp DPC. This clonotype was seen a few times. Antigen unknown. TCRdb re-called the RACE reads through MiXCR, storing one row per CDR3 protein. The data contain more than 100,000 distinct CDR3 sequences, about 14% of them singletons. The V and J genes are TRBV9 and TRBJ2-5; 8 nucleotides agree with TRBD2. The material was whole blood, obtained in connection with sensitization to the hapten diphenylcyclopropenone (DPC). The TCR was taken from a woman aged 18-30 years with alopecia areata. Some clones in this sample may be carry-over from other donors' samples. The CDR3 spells CASSTGGEEETQYF. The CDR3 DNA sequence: TGTGCCAGCAGCACCGGGGGGGAGGAAGAGACCCAGTACTTC.